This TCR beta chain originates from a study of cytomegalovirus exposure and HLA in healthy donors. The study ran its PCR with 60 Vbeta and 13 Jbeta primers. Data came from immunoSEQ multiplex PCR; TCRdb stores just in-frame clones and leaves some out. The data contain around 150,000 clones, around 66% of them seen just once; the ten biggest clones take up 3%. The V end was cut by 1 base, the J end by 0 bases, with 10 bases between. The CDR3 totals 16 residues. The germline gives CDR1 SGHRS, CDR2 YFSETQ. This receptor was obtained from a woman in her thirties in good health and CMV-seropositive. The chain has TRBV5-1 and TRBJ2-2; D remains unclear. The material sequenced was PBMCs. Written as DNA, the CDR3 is TGCGCCAGCAGCTTGCGTGGGCAGTCGAACACCGGGGAGCTGTTTTTT. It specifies CASSLRGQSNTGELFF.